Included here is one T cell receptor beta chain sequence, with context. The CDR3 is 18 amino acids. Seattle patients were enrolled during active infection and followed longitudinally. Per the authors' pipeline: Counts of nucleated cells, estimated from reference gene primer amplification, were obtained. The protocol was immunoSEQ multiplex PCR, while the TCRdb copy is restricted to in-frame clones and leaves out a portion. V and J calls and clone size follow that table, whereas D and trimming were derived from the DNA. The sample comprises almost 400,000 clones, approximately 89% of which are singletons, and about 2.3% rests with the top ten. This sample was taken from a study of blood T cell repertoires in COVID-19. Study at large: Sites across the United States, Italy and Spain contributed samples from acute and convalescent COVID-19. Sample material is recorded as cDNA or gDNA derived from T cells, B-cell-depleted T cells, or PBMCs.

The source is a woman in her sixties with COVID-19, enrolled during active disease. The V call is TRBV21-1, the J call TRBJ2-3; no check of the table's D call, TRBD2, against the DNA was made. TRBV21-1 is designated a pseudogene. Sequences were obtained from peripheral blood. CDR3 protein: CASSEQEGTSGGTDTQYF. DNA of the CDR3: TGTGCCAGCAGCGAACAGGAAGGGACTAGCGGGGGCACAGATACGCAGTATTTT.